These 22 T cell receptor beta chains share one sample of origin, sequenced in a study of T cells and Merkel cell carcinoma outcomes. Clones were sequenced by immunoSEQ multiplex PCR, and TCRdb holds only the in-frame ones, with some missing. In the table there are some 15,000 clones, roughly 76% of which are singletons. Material: tumor tissue from Merkel cell carcinoma. These receptors all stem from a human donor with Merkel cell carcinoma.

J is TRBJ1-1 and V is TRBV6-5; 8 nucleotides agree with TRBD1. Losses at the gene ends were 6 bases for V and 4 bases for J; bases not matched to a gene: 7. The germline V gene has CDR1 MNHEY and CDR2 SVGAGI. The length of the CDR3 is 14 residues. The chain's CDR3 is CASSYRGSSTEAFF. As DNA, the CDR3 is TGTGCCAGCAGCTACAGGGGGTCAAGCACTGAAGCTTTCTTT.

This chain's CDR3 is CASSQGGLMNTEAFF. The CDR3 coding sequence is TGTGCCAGCAGCCAAGGGGGGCTCATGAACACTGAAGCTTTCTTT. This chain links TRBV14 with TRBJ1-1; a weak D match, TRBD1 (6 bases). Germline V gives CDR1 SGHDN, CDR2 FVKESK. The length of the CDR3 is 15 residues. Trimming stripped 1 base from V and 0 bases from J, with 9 bases between.

Here the CDR3 reads CSVEDWGSYGYTF. In nucleotides, the CDR3 is TGCAGCGTCGAGGACTGGGGTAGCTATGGCTACACCTTC. V is TRBV29-1 and J is TRBJ1-2; D call uncertain. CDR1 and CDR2 from the germline V gene are SQVTM and ANQGSEA. This CDR3 contains 13 residues. V was shortened by 6 bases and J by 4 bases, with 15 bases between the two germline ends.

The chain couples TRBV18 to TRBJ1-2, with D possibly matching TRBD1 (5 bases). There are 14 residues in the CDR3. The germline CDR1 and CDR2 sequences are KGHSH and LQKENI. V gave up 3 bases and J gave up 1 base, with 9 bases separating them. The CDR3 DNA reads TGTGCCAGCTCACCCGGGACGGATAACTATGGCTACACCTTC. This codes for CASSPGTDNYGYTF.

This chain links TRBV9 with TRBJ1-4, with D tentatively TRBD1 (5 bases). The CDR3 has 17 amino acids. The V gene lost 3 bases and the J gene lost 3 bases, with 18 bases spanning the gap. In germline, CDR1 is SGDLS, CDR2 YYNGEE. The CDR3 DNA is TGTGCCAGCAGCGCTTTTCAGGGTCTAGTGGCTAATGAAAAACTGTTTTTT. Its protein is CASSAFQGLVANEKLFF.

The count of this clone is one. This chain uses TRBV7-2 with TRBJ1-5; 8 positions agree with TRBD1. The CDR3 runs 14 residues. Germline-derived CDR1 and CDR2 are SGHTA and FQGNSA. J lost 5 bases, V lost 5 bases, and 5 bases had no gene match. CDR3 coding DNA: TGTGCCAGCAGCAACGGACAGGGCGATCAGCCCCAGCATTTT. This encodes CASSNGQGDQPQHF.

The chain carries TRBV25-1 and TRBJ1-1; D not certain. This CDR3 spans 11 amino acids. V gave up 0 bases and J gave up 8 bases, with 4 bases separating them. The germline CDR1 and CDR2 sequences are MGHDK and SYGVNS. DNA of the CDR3: TGTGCCAGCAGTGAATATAGCGAAGCTTTCTTT. Protein: CASSEYSEAFF.

The V call is TRBV6-6, the J call TRBJ1-5, with a tentative D call TRBD1 (6 bases). V was pared by 5 bases and J by 11 bases, with 19 bases between. Germline CDR1 and CDR2: MNHNY and SVGAGI (reference sequence). The length of the CDR3 is 14 residues. The CDR3 spells CASSQGTAVGSQHF. The CDR3 DNA follows: TGTGCCAGCAGTCAGGGGACGGCAGTTGGGTCCCAGCATTTT.

The chain carries TRBV5-6 and TRBJ2-7; 13 nucleotides agree with TRBD2. Germline lookup yields CDR1 SGHDT and CDR2 YYEEEE. The CDR3 sequence is 15 residues long. The J segment lost 4 bases and the V segment lost 5 bases, leaving 6 bases of the junction unmatched. The chain's CDR3 is CASRRLAGGLYEQYF. The DNA of the CDR3 is TGTGCCAGCAGAAGACTAGCGGGGGGACTATACGAGCAGTACTTC.

The V call is TRBV27, the J call TRBJ2-2; D call uncertain. Germline V gives CDR1 MNHEY, CDR2 SMNVEV (reference sequence). V lost 7 bases to trimming and J lost 4 bases, with 16 bases between them. The CDR3 has 15 amino acids. This chain's CDR3 is CASKSPGASTGELFF. The CDR3 region has the DNA TGTGCCAGCAAGTCCCCAGGTGCTAGCACCGGGGAGCTGTTTTTT.

This clone was picked up a small number of times. The chain recombines TRBV11-2 with TRBJ2-7, with D perhaps assigned TRBD1 or TRBD2 (6 bases each). Germline V gene data show CDR1 as SGHAT and CDR2 as FQNNGV. This CDR3 is 15 amino acids long. With 5 bases removed from V and 4 bases from J, the gap between germline ends came to 18 bases. The chain's CDR3 is CASSTQVGGPYEQYF. DNA for the CDR3: TGTGCCAGCAGCACCCAAGTTGGGGGGCCATACGAGCAGTACTTC.

The chain uses TRBV25-1 and TRBJ1-5, with 8 bases that match TRBD1. CDR3 length: 16 residues. Germline CDR1 is MGHDK and CDR2 is SYGVNS. V shed 3 bases, J shed 6 bases, and the junction held 10 bases outside the gene matches. CDR3 in amino acids: CASSDTGQGIGQPQHF. The CDR3 bases are TGTGCCAGCAGTGATACAGGACAGGGTATCGGTCAGCCCCAGCATTTT.

The genes are TRBV27 and TRBJ1-1; possibly TRBD1 for D (5 bases). The CDR3 contains 13 residues. Germline lookup yields CDR1 MNHEY and CDR2 SMNVEV (reference sequence). The V end lost 7 bases, the J end lost 5 bases, and 14 bases lay between the germline ends. The CDR3 DNA sequence: TGTGCCAGCATAAGGGGAGAGGGAACTGAAGCTTTCTTT. It codes for CASIRGEGTEAFF.

DNA of the CDR3: TGTGCCAGCAGTTTGCGGGCAGGGGCCCCCTACGAGCAGTACTTC. Its translation: CASSLRAGAPYEQYF. V is TRBV6-5 and J is TRBJ2-7; weak D call: TRBD1 (6 bases). Germline V gene lookup returns CDR1 MNHEY and CDR2 SVGAGI. Trimming took 4 bases from V and 2 from J, leaving 15 bases between them. The CDR3 is 15 residues long.

The rearrangement uses TRBV10-3 and TRBJ2-7; the D gene could be TRBD1 or TRBD2 (6 bases each). V lost 10 bases, J lost 7 bases, and 23 bases lay in between. Germline CDR1 is ENHRY and CDR2 is SYGVKD. This CDR3 has 14 amino acids. The CDR3, as DNA: TGTGCCAGCACAGGGTTAGAGGCCCGGGGGGAGCAGTACTTC. Translating it yields CASTGLEARGEQYF.

This clone was observed a handful of times. V is TRBV9 and J is TRBJ1-3, with D tentatively TRBD1 (6 bases). Germline values: CDR1 SGDLS, CDR2 YYNGEE. The ends were cut back, 3 bases at V and 2 bases at J, with 15 bases in the middle. This CDR3 region has 16 residues. The CDR3 DNA reads TGTGCCAGCAGCGCCGACATGGGGGGCACTGGAAACACCATATATTTT. It is translated as CASSADMGGTGNTIYF.

V gene TRBV28 combines with J gene TRBJ1-1, with D uncertain. The V end was cut by 4 bases, the J end by 3 bases, with 12 bases between. The CDR3 spans 14 residues. Germline V gives CDR1 MDHEN, CDR2 SYDVKM. The CDR3 DNA reads as TGTGCCAGCAGTTACGACCAGGTAGACACTGAAGCTTTCTTT. Amino acids: CASSYDQVDTEAFF.

The chain uses TRBV28 and TRBJ1-4; TRBD1 aligns across 9 bases. Germline CDR1 and CDR2: MDHEN and SYDVKM. This CDR3 is built from 13 residues. The trim removed 10 bases at V and 8 bases at J, leaving 8 bases unmatched. CDR3: CATGQGMGEKLFF. In nucleotides, the CDR3 is TGTGCCACCGGACAGGGGATGGGGGAAAAACTGTTTTTT.

The chain is built from TRBV30 and TRBJ2-5, with a tentative D call TRBD2 (5 bases). Between the trimmed V and J ends, which lost 3 bases and 4 bases, there was a span of 9 bases. The CDR3 runs 12 residues. Per the germline V gene, CDR1 is GTSNPN and CDR2 is SVGIG (reference sequence). In DNA, the CDR3 is TGTGCCTGGAGCCGGGGTTCAGAGACCCAGTACTTC. This sequence encodes CAWSRGSETQYF.

This sequence joins TRBV28 and TRBJ1-1; 7 bases fit TRBD1. Germline values: CDR1 MDHEN, CDR2 SYDVKM. V was pared by 5 bases and J by 5 bases, with 8 bases of the junction left unmatched. CDR3 length equals 14 residues. Written as DNA, the CDR3 is TGTGCCAGCAGTCCCCTGACAGGGTTGACTGAAGCTTTCTTT. This encodes CASSPLTGLTEAFF.

V gene TRBV7-9 combines with J gene TRBJ1-6; tentative D call: TRBD1 (5 bases). V gave up 4 bases and J gave up 6 bases, with 16 bases separating them. Germline lookup yields CDR1 SEHNR and CDR2 FQNEAQ (reference sequence). The CDR3 totals 16 residues. The CDR3 region is CASSSPADTTNSPLHF. The DNA of the CDR3 is TGTGCCAGCAGCTCACCTGCGGACACCACTAATTCACCCCTCCACTTT.

The J gene is TRBJ2-3, the V gene TRBV11-2; D unresolved. CDR1 is SGHAT and CDR2 is FQNNGV in the germline V gene. This CDR3 has 15 amino acids. The ends were cut back, 4 bases at V and 4 bases at J, with 15 bases in the middle. The CDR3 reads CASSSGVSPADTQYF. The CDR3, as DNA: TGTGCCAGCAGCTCCGGCGTCAGCCCGGCAGATACGCAGTATTTT.